This T cell receptor (beta chain) was captured by sequencing in a study of OX40 agonist ivuxolimab in advanced cancers. Clones were sequenced by immunoSEQ multiplex PCR, and TCRdb holds only the in-frame ones, with some missing. The sample lists tens of thousands of clones; 92% were seen once. On this clone: Distinct nucleotide sequences in the sample also encode this CDR3.

V shed 0 bases and J shed 1 base, with 7 bases lying between them. There are 14 residues in the CDR3. Per germline, CDR1 MNHNS and CDR2 SASEGT. This TCR derives from an adult with an advanced solid tumor such as melanoma, head and neck, liver or kidney cancer. The chain couples TRBV6-1 to TRBJ2-7; D is unresolved. Material: CD4+ or CD8+ T cells sorted from blood, obtained in a trial of the OX40 agonist ivuxolimab. This chain's CDR3 is CASSEAGGSYEQYF. The CDR3 DNA sequence: TGTGCCAGCAGTGAAGCAGGCGGTTCCTACGAGCAGTACTTC.